The 12 T cell receptor beta chains below come from one sample, sequenced in a study of blood T cell repertoires in COVID-19. Here immunoSEQ multiplex PCR was the method, and the copy in TCRdb shows in-frame clones only, minus some. The sample consists of about 99,000 clones, 70% to 90% of them appearing once. Sequencing input: peripheral blood. The source is a woman between 55 and 75 years old in a cohort sampled during active or convalescent COVID-19.

This chain connects TRBV5-4 to TRBJ2-5; 8 nucleotides agree with TRBD1. V shed 4 bases, J shed 1 base, and the junction held 6 bases outside the gene matches. Per germline, CDR1 SGHNT and CDR2 YYREEE (reference sequence). CDR3 size: 15 residues. The CDR3 spells CASSPSGTGQETQYF. The CDR3, as DNA: TGTGCCAGCAGCCCATCCGGGACAGGCCAAGAGACCCAGTACTTC. The complete variable domain, with remaining parts taken from reference TRBV5-4 and TRBJ2-5, reads ETGVTQSPTHLIKTRGQQVTLRCSSQSGHNTVSWYQQALGQGPQFIFQYYREEENGRGNFPPRFSGLQFPNYSSELNVNALELDDSALYLCASSPSGTGQETQYFGPGTRLLVL.

The chain links TRBV19 to TRBJ2-1, with D perhaps matching TRBD2 (6 bases). The germline gives CDR1 LNHDA, CDR2 SQIVND (reference sequence). V was trimmed by 5 bases and J by 8 bases, leaving 19 bases between them. The CDR3 runs 15 residues. CDR3 amino acids: CASSQSRRAYHEQFF. CDR3 sequence (DNA): TGTGCCAGTAGTCAAAGTCGGAGGGCTTACCATGAGCAGTTCTTC. Looking up the rest from reference TRBV19 and TRBJ2-1 gives the full variable domain: DGGITQSPKYLFRKEGQNVTLSCEQNLNHDAMYWYRQDPGQGLRLIYYSQIVNDFQKGDIAEGYSVSREKKESFPLTVTSAQKNPTAFYLCASSQSRRAYHEQFFGPGTRLTVL.

V usage is TRBV9 and J usage is TRBJ1-2; TRBD1 might be the D (6 bases). Trimming pared 4 bases from V and 3 bases from J, leaving 13 bases between. Germline CDR1 reads SGDLS; CDR2 reads YYNGEE. The CDR3 has 14 amino acids. The CDR3 loop reads CASSKQDSYYGYTF. DNA for the CDR3: TGTGCCAGCAGCAAACAGGACAGCTACTATGGCTACACCTTC. The full variable domain, rest sourced from reference TRBV9 and TRBJ1-2, is DSGVTQTPKHLITATGQRVTLRCSPRSGDLSVYWYQQSLDQGLQFLIQYYNGEERAKGNILERFSAQQFPDLHSELNLSSLELGDSALYFCASSKQDSYYGYTFGSGTRLTVV.

This rearrangement joins TRBV11-2 to TRBJ1-3, with TRBD1 matching 9 bases. The CDR3 is made up of 13 amino acids. Germline CDR1 is SGHAT and CDR2 is FQNNGV. The trim removed 10 bases at V and 7 bases at J, leaving 8 bases unmatched. DNA of the CDR3: TGTGCCACCGACACCGGGACAGGGAACACCATATATTTT. Encoded protein: CATDTGTGNTIYF.

This clone was recorded a few times. The chain couples TRBV2 to TRBJ1-1; 8 bases line up with TRBD1. The V and J ends lost 6 bases and 6 bases, in that order; junction bases with no gene match: 9. The CDR3 sequence is 14 residues long. The germline V gene has CDR1 SNHLY and CDR2 FYNNEI. The CDR3 bases are TGTGCCAGCAGAGTCGACAGGGGACAAGCTGAAGCTTTCTTT. Encoded protein: CASRVDRGQAEAFF. The full variable domain, with the rest looked up from reference TRBV2 and TRBJ1-1, is EPEVTQTPSHQVTQMGQEVILRCVPISNHLYFYWYRQILGQKVEFLVSFYNNEISEKSEIFDDQFSVERPDGSNFTLKIRSTKLEDSAMYFCASRVDRGQAEAFFGQGTRLTVV.

A word on this clone: The same CDR3 can be traced to other DNA sequences in this sample. The V call is TRBV4-1, the J call TRBJ1-4, with a possible D match to TRBD1 (5 bases). The CDR3 length is 15 residues. V dropped 2 bases and J dropped 4 bases, with 11 bases sitting between them. The germline CDR1 and CDR2 sequences are MGHRA and YSYEKL. In nucleotides, the CDR3 is TGCGCCAGCAGCCAACATCAGGGAGGTAATGAAAAACTGTTTTTT. The encoded protein is CASSQHQGGNEKLFF.

J is TRBJ1-2 and V is TRBV5-1; D not resolved. Germline-derived CDR1 and CDR2 are SGHRS and YFSETQ. The CDR3 extends over 14 amino acids. V was shortened by 4 bases and J by 8 bases, with 18 bases between the two germline ends. For the CDR3, the DNA is TGCGCCAGCAGCCCACGTGGGGAGGTTTACGGCTACACCTTC. Translating it yields CASSPRGEVYGYTF.

This chain connects TRBV2 to TRBJ1-1; TRBD1 matches 11 bases. This CDR3 has 15 residues. The J segment lost 4 bases and the V segment lost 6 bases, leaving 7 bases of the junction unmatched. The germline V gene has CDR1 SNHLY and CDR2 FYNNEI. The CDR3, as DNA: TGTGCCAGCAGGGACCGGACAGGGGGCACCACTGAAGCTTTCTTT. It codes for CASRDRTGGTTEAFF. The variable domain in full, with the rest retrieved from reference TRBV2 and TRBJ1-1, is EPEVTQTPSHQVTQMGQEVILRCVPISNHLYFYWYRQILGQKVEFLVSFYNNEISEKSEIFDDQFSVERPDGSNFTLKIRSTKLEDSAMYFCASRDRTGGTTEAFFGQGTRLTVV.

This clone was seen just once. The rearrangement uses TRBV19 and TRBJ2-4; TRBD2 matches at 7 bases. Unmatched junction bases numbered 12, after V lost 4 bases and J lost 0 bases. The CDR3 is 18 residues long. The germline gives CDR1 LNHDA, CDR2 SQIVND (reference sequence). The CDR3 region is CASSSLVERGLAKNIQYF. CDR3 nucleotides: TGTGCCAGTAGTAGCCTTGTGGAGCGGGGCCTAGCCAAAAACATTCAGTACTTC.

This clone occurred once. This chain joins TRBV30 and TRBJ1-5; weak D call: TRBD1 (5 bases). The CDR3 spans 13 residues. With 1 base removed from V and 7 bases from J, the gap between germline ends came to 11 bases. CDR1 is GTSNPN, CDR2 SVGIG, per germline (reference sequence). The CDR3 nucleotides read TGTGCCTGGAGTGCACACCCAGGGCAGCCCCAGCATTTT. Protein: CAWSAHPGQPQHF.

The genes are TRBV10-2 and TRBJ2-3; possible D gene TRBD1, 6 bases. The CDR3 runs 13 residues. Germline V CDR1 and CDR2: WSHSY, SAAADI. Deletions cut 6 bases from V and 0 bases from J, with 7 bases between. The CDR3 sequence: CASRQGSTDTQYF. The CDR3 DNA reads as TGCGCCAGCAGACAGGGAAGCACAGATACGCAGTATTTT.

In nucleotides, the CDR3 is TGTGCCAGCACTCCTATTCCCTCTGGAAACACCATATATTTT. Its protein product is CASTPIPSGNTIYF. J is TRBJ1-3 and V is TRBV28; D not resolved. There are 14 residues in the CDR3. Germline V lookup: CDR1 MDHEN, CDR2 SYDVKM. The V and J ends lost 7 bases and 0 bases respectively, with 10 bases between them. The whole variable domain, remainder taken from reference TRBV28 and TRBJ1-3, is DVKVTQSSRYLVKRTGEKVFLECVQDMDHENMFWYRQDPGLGLRLIYFSYDVKMKEKGDIPEGYSVSREKKERFSLILESASTNQTSMYLCASTPIPSGNTIYFGEGSWLTVV.